The 2 T cell receptor beta chains below were found in one sample sequenced in a study of post-analysis software for immune sequencing data. Study-level points and caveats: Patients showed TRBV5-6, TRBV5-1 and TRBV20-1 among roughly five TRBV segments more frequent than in controls.

Their antigens are not known. Unique-molecular-identifier-tagged TCR beta cDNA libraries were used. A single record per CDR3 protein comes from TCRdb applying MiXCR to the PCR reads. Of 450,000 to 650,000 distinct CDR3 sequences listed, 40% to 50% are singletons. Sequencing was performed on blood. These TCRs come from a girl aged 10-17 years with multiple sclerosis.

This clonotype has only a few counts. This chain links TRBV5-1 with TRBJ2-7, with D perhaps assigned TRBD1 or TRBD2 (5 bases each). This CDR3 is 14 amino acids long. Germline CDR1 and CDR2: SGHRS and YFSETQ. The V end was cut by 2 bases, the J end by 3 bases, with 12 bases between. CDR3 amino acids: CASSLTGRNYEQYF. CDR3 in DNA: TGCGCCAGCAGCTTAACGGGACGGAACTACGAGCAGTACTTC. The variable domain in full, completed from reference TRBV5-1 and TRBJ2-7, reads KAGVTQTPRYLIKTRGQQVTLSCSPISGHRSVSWYQQTPGQGLQFLFEYFSETQRNKGNFPGRFSGRQFSNSRSEMNVSTLELGDSALYLCASSLTGRNYEQYFGPGTRLTVT.

This rearrangement joins TRBV5-5 to TRBJ1-2, with 9 bases lining up with TRBD1. Germline V gives CDR1 SGHKS, CDR2 YYEKEE (reference sequence). With 3 bases clipped from V and 7 bases from J, the junction kept 10 bases outside the gene matches. The CDR3 extends over 15 amino acids. In DNA, the CDR3 is TGTGCCAGCAGCTCGTTACCGGGACAGGGCAGTGGCTACACCTTC. As protein: CASSSLPGQGSGYTF.